A selection of T cell receptor beta chains follows, all from one sample in a study of T cell responses to AZD1222 COVID-19 vaccine. The table came from immunoSEQ multiplex PCR; TCRdb's copy has only in-frame clones and leaves some out. The table has about 190,000 clones, about nine tenths seen once. The material was peripheral blood, obtained on day 0 of AZD1222 vaccination. These receptors were taken from an adult in good health. Both conserved end residues are part of each CDR3. Fields, in order: V gene, J gene, CDR3 protein.

V: TRBV5-1; J: TRBJ1-2; CDR3: CASSLVAGSLDGYTF
V: TRBV6-5; J: TRBJ1-1; CDR3: CASRGTGSNTEAFF
V: TRBV7-2; J: TRBJ2-1; CDR3: CASSLTYWGTYNEQFF
V: TRBV9; J: TRBJ1-4; CDR3: CASSAGQGAGIGEKLFF
V: TRBV28; J: TRBJ2-7; CDR3: CASSSPSAGSYEQYF
V: TRBV7-9; J: TRBJ2-5; CDR3: CASSLRSADQETQYF
V: TRBV6-5; J: TRBJ1-2; CDR3: CASSYGRPPRIYTF
V: TRBV27; J: TRBJ1-6; CDR3: CASGTANSPLHF
V: TRBV6-5; J: TRBJ1-1; CDR3: CASVGYGVLGTEAFF
V: TRBV7-8; J: TRBJ2-2; CDR3: CASSLGLVSGELFF
V: TRBV7-9; J: TRBJ2-7; CDR3: CASSLDLYEQYF
V: TRBV13; J: TRBJ1-2; CDR3: CASGPAGDNNNGYTF
V: TRBV5-8; J: TRBJ2-7; CDR3: CASSLTGRNYEQYF
V: TRBV28; J: TRBJ2-7; CDR3: CASSSRHERAGYEQYF
V: TRBV19; J: TRBJ2-7; CDR3: CASSVLSGVDEQYF
V: TRBV19; J: TRBJ2-2; CDR3: CAGGQGTGTGELFF
V: TRBV6-1; J: TRBJ1-5; CDR3: CASSERGAANQPQHF
V: TRBV28; J: TRBJ2-3; CDR3: CASSSIRLAGGPSSTDTQYF
V: TRBV27; J: TRBJ1-2; CDR3: CASSLSSEGAGYGYTF
V: TRBV19; J: TRBJ2-3; CDR3: CASRTSGTDTQYF
V: TRBV21-1; J: TRBJ2-5; CDR3: CASSKSGESQETQYF
V: TRBV5-1; J: TRBJ1-5; CDR3: CASSPGPGQGNQPQHF
V: TRBV4-1; J: TRBJ2-7; CDR3: CASSQDWTLYEQYF
V: TRBV19; J: TRBJ2-7; CDR3: CASSSRLAGEPYEQYF
V: TRBV11-3; J: TRBJ2-7; CDR3: CASSLGRGSYEQYF
V: TRBV6-1; J: TRBJ1-6; CDR3: CASSEEGGRDSPLHF
V: TRBV28; J: TRBJ2-7; CDR3: CASRPLGQGAYEQYF
V: TRBV6-5; J: TRBJ2-2; CDR3: CAISGGLGELFF
V: TRBV6-5; J: TRBJ1-1; CDR3: CASSRPQLGGTEAFF
V: TRBV2; J: TRBJ1-4; CDR3: CASSERMGLVSEKLFF
V: TRBV28; J: TRBJ2-1; CDR3: CASSFPGTLNEQFF
V: TRBV6-2/TRBV6-3; J: TRBJ2-1; CDR3: CASSYVFWGTGGAENEQFF
V: TRBV7-3; J: TRBJ2-1; CDR3: CASSLNLAGAYNEQFF
V: TRBV7-9; J: TRBJ1-2; CDR3: CASSFRSGDGYTF
V: TRBV19; J: TRBJ1-2; CDR3: CASITPPPGGVGAAGYTF
V: TRBV7-3; J: TRBJ2-6; CDR3: CASSLTGRTSGANVLTF
V: TRBV5-1; J: TRBJ1-1; CDR3: CASSGSGQGTEAFF
V: TRBV5-1; J: TRBJ2-7; CDR3: CASSLEGLYEQYF
V: TRBV6-5; J: TRBJ2-7; CDR3: CASRTAHRSYEQYF
V: TRBV2; J: TRBJ1-5; CDR3: CASSDQGGQPQHF
V: TRBV18; J: TRBJ2-2; CDR3: CASSPKSQGNTGELFF
V: TRBV6-5; J: TRBJ1-5; CDR3: CASSPGTGGNQPQHF
V: TRBV10-3; J: TRBJ1-5; CDR3: CAAGGQQNQPQHF
V: TRBV5-5; J: TRBJ1-5; CDR3: CASSLAFSQSNQPQHF
V: TRBV6-2/TRBV6-3; J: TRBJ1-1; CDR3: CASSYQSGISHPNTEAFF
V: TRBV7-8; J: TRBJ1-1; CDR3: CASRVNSGRSEAFF
V: TRBV29-1; J: TRBJ1-1; CDR3: CSVEGTFEAFF
V: TRBV29-1; J: TRBJ2-1; CDR3: CSVEGGLAGVLGEQFF
V: TRBV10-2; J: TRBJ2-7; CDR3: CASGGAGYEQYF
V: TRBV9; J: TRBJ2-3; CDR3: CASSGSADLTDTQYF
V: TRBV12-3/TRBV12-4; J: TRBJ2-7; CDR3: CASSLGPLREQYF
V: TRBV6-2/TRBV6-3; J: TRBJ1-5; CDR3: CASSYSDGSSPQHF
V: TRBV11-2; J: TRBJ2-7; CDR3: CASSQNPGSGDEQYF
V: TRBV18; J: TRBJ2-1; CDR3: CASSNSGQANEQFF